Listed below are T cell receptor beta chains from one sample, sequenced in a study of CD8+CD57+ T cells in acquired aplastic anemia. MiXCR, applied by TCRdb to the reads, yields one record per CDR3 protein. The sample contains 170,000 or so distinct CDR3 sequences, roughly 65% of which appear only once. Sequencing input: sorted CD4+, CD8+, or CD8+CD57+ T cells (not recorded which) from PBMCs. The source is a human donor with aplastic anemia. CDR3s include the opening cysteine and the closing phenylalanine or tryptophan. D genes are given only for firm matches. Clone size is not always given. Where it is, it says once, few, many or a class for expanded clones.

J	size	D	V	CDR3	DNA
TRBJ1-2	NA	NA	TRBV20-1	CSARIGEGYTF	TGCAGTGCTAGAATAGGAGAGGGCTACACCTTC
TRBJ1-1	NA	TRBD1	TRBV10-3	CAIRGQGRSVYTEAFF	TGTGCCATCAGGGGACAGGGTAGGAGCGTGTACACTGAAGCTTTCTTT
TRBJ2-3	few	NA	TRBV10-3	CAIGGGADTQYF	TGTGCCATCGGAGGGGGAGCGGATACGCAGTATTTT
TRBJ1-2	NA	TRBD1	TRBV7-9	CASSAATGADGYTF	TGTGCCAGCAGCGCGGCGACAGGGGCTGATGGCTACACCTTC
TRBJ2-3	NA	NA	TRBV2	CASSEQGATDTQYF	TGTGCCAGCAGTGAACAGGGCGCGACAGATACGCAGTATTTT
TRBJ2-3	NA	TRBD2	TRBV7-2	CASRRFGTSGSHADTQYF	TGTGCCAGCAGGAGGTTTGGGACTAGCGGGAGTCACGCAGATACGCAGTATTTT
TRBJ1-1	NA	NA	TRBV19	CASSIGIVSPNTEAFF	TGTGCCAGTAGTATAGGCATAGTGTCACCGAACACTGAAGCTTTCTTT
TRBJ1-6	NA	NA	TRBV5-1	CASSLKGVSYNSPLHF	TGTGCCAGCAGCTTGAAAGGAGTCTCCTATAATTCACCCCTCCACTTT
TRBJ1-5	NA	NA	TRBV20-1	CSALKEVRGNQPQHF	TGCAGTGCCTTAAAGGAGGTACGGGGCAATCAGCCCCAGCATTTT
TRBJ1-1	NA	NA	TRBV20-1	CRPSRAEAFF	TGCCGACCGTCCAGGGCTGAAGCTTTCTTT
TRBJ2-7	once	TRBD1	TRBV13	CASIGTGPPYEQYF	TGTGCCAGCATCGGGACAGGGCCACCCTACGAGCAGTACTTC
TRBJ1-6	NA	TRBD1	TRBV4-1	CASGRGQLNSPLHF	TGCGCCAGCGGCCGGGGACAGCTTAATTCACCCCTCCACTTT
TRBJ2-7	NA	TRBD1	TRBV15	CATSRDLGQGSYEQYF	TGTGCCACCAGCAGAGATTTGGGACAGGGGTCCTACGAGCAGTACTTC
TRBJ1-5	NA	NA	TRBV7-2	CASSPRSRASNQPQHF	TGTGCCAGCAGTCCCCGAAGCAGGGCCTCCAATCAGCCCCAGCATTTT
TRBJ1-1	many	NA	TRBV29-1	CSVEEGGTEAFF	TGCAGCGTTGAAGAAGGGGGCACTGAAGCTTTCTTT
TRBJ2-7	NA	NA	TRBV24-1	CATSDFPSYEQYF	TGTGCCACCAGTGATTTCCCTTCCTACGAGCAGTACTTC
TRBJ2-7	few	NA	TRBV5-4	CASSLYGPYEQYF	TGTGCCAGCAGCTTGTACGGTCCCTACGAGCAGTACTTC